This record concerns one T cell receptor beta chain sequence. The data are from a study of blood T cell repertoires in COVID-19. Study information: Acute and convalescent COVID-19 samples came from the United States, Italy and Spain. PBMCs, B-cell-depleted T cells, or T cells provided the cDNA or gDNA that made up the material.

Germline loops: CDR1 LNHDA, CDR2 SQIVND (reference sequence). There are 15 residues in the CDR3. With V trimmed by 6 bases and J by 6 bases, 10 bases remained unmatched. Seattle patient enrollment occurred during active infection, with longitudinal follow-up thereafter. In the original analysis: Estimated nucleated cell counts came from reference gene primer amplification. Clones were sequenced by immunoSEQ multiplex PCR, and TCRdb holds only the in-frame ones, with some missing. V, J and clone size are taken as reported in that table, and D and trimming were inferred from the DNA itself. Of just over 300,000 clones in the sample, roughly 86% were seen once.

The chain couples TRBV19 to TRBJ1-5; 8 positions match TRBD1. The clonotype originates from a woman younger than 45 with COVID-19, enrolled during active disease. Material for sequencing was peripheral blood. The CDR3: CASSQSPGGSQPQHF. The CDR3 region has the DNA TGTGCCAGTAGCCAGTCGCCAGGGGGCTCTCAGCCCCAGCATTTT.